The 2 T cell receptor beta chains listed next were all sequenced from one sample in a study of response to subunit inactivated influenza vaccine. TCRdb redid the calling of the RT-PCR reads with MiXCR, one entry per CDR3 protein. Among about 620,000 distinct CDR3 sequences, 12% were seen once, and the ten largest hold roughly a tenth. The specimen was PBMCs from blood, collected on the day of vaccination. The receptors were sampled from a man in his forties or fifties who received an inactivated influenza vaccine.

Ten or more counts support this clonotype. This chain connects TRBV20-1 to TRBJ2-3; 10 bases map to TRBD2. V shed 5 bases, J shed 2 bases, and the junction held 7 bases outside the gene matches. CDR1 is DFQATT and CDR2 is SNEGSKA in the germline V gene (reference sequence). This CDR3 is built from 15 residues. The CDR3 nucleotides are TGCAGTGCTTCTAGCGGGAGTCTCGCCACAGATACGCAGTATTTT. This translates into CSASSGSLATDTQYF.

This clonotype was observed at least ten times. This chain uses TRBV30 with TRBJ1-1; no reliable D call. The germline V and J ends were trimmed by 1 base and 5 bases, with 8 bases remaining between them. In germline, CDR1 is GTSNPN, CDR2 SVGIG (reference sequence). The CDR3 covers 12 residues. Written as DNA, the CDR3 is TGTGCCTGGAGTGAAGTTGTTACTGAAGCTTTCTTT. The encoded protein is CAWSEVVTEAFF.